This TCR beta chain was sequenced during a study of beta chain features in type 1 diabetes. Overall study results and limits: Researchers report that Type 1 diabetes patients had moderately but significantly shorter TCRB CDR3s across all four CD4+ subsets. The study left unresolved whether HLA type influences TCRB rearrangement. The naive, central memory and Treg TCRB repertoires of patients appeared to be more similar to one another than those of healthy donors. Sequencing from cDNA could over-represent high-TCR-expressing cells.

In its sample, this clone was seen a few times. Its antigen is unknown. Stem cell-like memory, regulatory, central memory and naive CD4+ cells were sorted via CD45RO/CCR7/CD25/CD127/CD95/CD27. The authors reverse transcribed all of the isolated RNA, so sequencing captured expressed TCRB transcripts. Only in-frame clones appear in the TCRdb table, and some are missing; sequencing was by immunoSEQ multiplex PCR. The sample includes over 150,000 clones, 8% to 9.5% of them seen just once. The CDR3 is made up of 14 amino acids. Germline loops: CDR1 LGHNA, CDR2 YSLEER. Trimming removed 3 bases from V and 8 bases from J, with 14 bases in between.

This sequence was found in a woman under 30 with type 1 diabetes. The rearrangement joins TRBV4-3 to TRBJ2-1, with D possibly TRBD2 on 6 matching bases. The sequenced sample was central memory CD4+ T cells from blood. CDR3 protein: CASSHLNRDYEQFF. DNA of the CDR3: TGCGCCAGCAGCCACTTAAACCGGGACTATGAGCAGTTCTTC.